One sample yielded the 21 T cell receptor beta chains listed below, sequenced in a study of T cell responses to AZD1222 COVID-19 vaccine. Libraries were prepared by immunoSEQ multiplex PCR; TCRdb keeps only in-frame clonotypes and omits some of them. The table records over 120,000 clones, roughly 92% of them present only once. This sample comprised peripheral blood, obtained on day 0 of AZD1222 vaccination. These receptors were obtained from an adult in good health.

The chain combines TRBV6-5 with TRBJ2-2; D is uncertain. V gave up 4 bases and J gave up 3 bases, with 15 bases separating them. Germline V gene data show CDR1 as MNHEY and CDR2 as SVGAGI. The CDR3 spans 16 residues. The CDR3 loop reads CASSSPASPYTGELFF. CDR3 nucleotide sequence: TGTGCCAGCAGTTCCCCCGCCAGTCCATACACCGGGGAGCTGTTTTTT.

The DNA for the CDR3 is TGTGCCAGCAGCTTAGCTGCATGGGACAGGGATGAGACCCAGTACTTC. Protein sequence: CASSLAAWDRDETQYF. The gene calls are TRBV11-2 and TRBJ2-5, with TRBD1 identical over 9 bases. The germline V gene has CDR1 SGHAT and CDR2 FQNNGV. The CDR3 contains 16 residues. V was pared by 1 base and J by 5 bases, with 8 bases of the junction left unmatched.

The rearrangement joins TRBV7-6 to TRBJ1-5; no firm D call. The length of the CDR3 is 13 residues. Germline CDR1 and CDR2: SGHVS and FNYEAQ. Trimming cost V 1 base and J 6 bases, with 7 bases left between them. In DNA, the CDR3 is TGTGCCAGCAGCTTAGAAGAGGGTCAGCCCCAGCATTTT. Protein: CASSLEEGQPQHF.

The CDR3 DNA sequence: TGTGCCAGTAGTAGGTACCAGGAGCCCAATCAGCCCCAGCATTTT. It encodes CASSRYQEPNQPQHF. V and J are TRBV19 and TRBJ1-5; no clear D gene. Germline loops: CDR1 LNHDA, CDR2 SQIVND (reference sequence). Trimming removed 4 bases from V and 3 bases from J, with 13 bases in between. The CDR3 consists of 15 residues.

V gene TRBV27 combines with J gene TRBJ1-2, with a possible D match to TRBD1 (5 bases). In germline, CDR1 is MNHEY, CDR2 SMNVEV (reference sequence). The CDR3 contains 15 residues. Trimming took 2 bases from V and 5 from J, leaving 15 bases between them. DNA for the CDR3: TGTGCCAGCAGTTTAAGGGGACCGGGGAATTATGGCTACACCTTC. It encodes CASSLRGPGNYGYTF.

V usage is TRBV30 and J usage is TRBJ1-5; 7 nucleotides line up with TRBD1. CDR1 and CDR2 (germline): GTSNPN, SVGIG (reference sequence). Trimming removed 1 base from V and 5 bases from J; junction bases left unmatched: 5. The CDR3 has 14 amino acids. In DNA form, the CDR3 reads TGTGCCTGGAGTGGAGGGGGCGGTTATCAGCCCCAGCATTTT. The encoded protein is CAWSGGGGYQPQHF.

V and J are TRBV7-8 and TRBJ2-7; D is possibly TRBD1 or TRBD2 (5 bases each). Germline V CDR1 and CDR2: SGHVS, FQNEAQ. Trimming removed 2 bases from V and 3 bases from J, with 11 bases in between. The CDR3 covers 14 residues. Here the CDR3 reads CASSLSGTFYEQYF. The CDR3 DNA sequence: TGTGCCAGCAGCTTATCCGGGACGTTCTACGAGCAGTACTTC.

This chain joins TRBV7-9 and TRBJ2-1, with 11 nucleotides matching TRBD2. Germline CDR1 reads SEHNR; CDR2 reads FQNEAQ (reference sequence). Trimming removed 1 base from V and 7 bases from J; junction bases left unmatched: 6. The CDR3 is 16 residues long. The CDR3 sequence: CASSLGRLAGRNEQFF. CDR3 in DNA: TGTGCCAGCAGCTTAGGACGACTAGCGGGAAGGAATGAGCAGTTCTTC.

This sequence joins TRBV2 and TRBJ1-2, with a tentative D call TRBD1 (5 bases). Trimming pared 2 bases from V and 13 bases from J, leaving 11 bases between. The CDR3 is 11 residues long. Germline V gives CDR1 SNHLY, CDR2 FYNNEI. In nucleotides, the CDR3 is TGTGCCAGCAGTGAATATGGGGGTAGCACCTTC. Translating it yields CASSEYGGSTF.

J is TRBJ2-5 and V is TRBV11-2, with 11 positions matching TRBD2. With 7 bases clipped from V and 5 bases from J, the junction kept 6 bases outside the gene matches. CDR1 is SGHAT, CDR2 FQNNGV, per germline. The length of the CDR3 is 14 residues. The CDR3 nucleotides are TGTGCCAGCACTCTAGCGGGAGGAAGCGAGACCCAGTACTTC. It codes for CASTLAGGSETQYF.

The chain has TRBV5-1 and TRBJ1-3; D is uncertain. The CDR3 loop spans 14 amino acids. Germline V gene lookup returns CDR1 SGHRS and CDR2 YFSETQ. V was shortened by 6 bases and J by 0 bases, with 10 bases between the two germline ends. The CDR3 nucleotides read TGCGCCAGCAACTCGGACGGCTCTGGAAACACCATATATTTT. This translates into CASNSDGSGNTIYF.

The chain combines TRBV11-1 with TRBJ2-1; 7 bases fit TRBD2. J lost 8 bases, V lost 3 bases, and 13 bases had no gene match. Germline assignment: CDR1 SGHAT and CDR2 FQDESV (reference sequence). The CDR3 covers 16 residues. The CDR3 DNA reads TGTGCCAGCAGCTTTGTAGGGGCGGGAGTGGGCTATGAGCAGTTCTTC. Translating gives CASSFVGAGVGYEQFF.

The chain combines TRBV3-1 (or the pseudogene TRBV3-2) with TRBJ2-3; either TRBD1 or TRBD2 may fit D (5 bases each). CDR3 length: 18 residues. V was trimmed by 0 bases and J by 0 bases, leaving 16 bases between them. Germline V gene data show CDR1 as LGHDT and CDR2 as YNNKEL (reference sequence). The CDR3 is CASSQDRGAGSSTDTQYF. The CDR3 DNA follows: TGTGCCAGCAGCCAAGATCGAGGGGCAGGGTCTAGCACAGATACGCAGTATTTT.

The chain carries TRBV5-6 and TRBJ2-7; 7 bases line up with TRBD1. This CDR3 contains 14 residues. Germline V CDR1 and CDR2: SGHDT, YYEEEE. V lost 1 base, J lost 3 bases, and 4 bases stayed unmatched. The CDR3 is CASSLWDRDYEQYF. CDR3 bases: TGTGCCAGCAGCTTGTGGGACAGAGACTACGAGCAGTACTTC.

The J gene is TRBJ2-7, the V gene TRBV18; the match to TRBD2 covers 13 bases. The trim removed 6 bases at V and 7 bases at J, leaving 15 bases unmatched. Germline CDR1 reads KGHSH; CDR2 reads LQKENI. The CDR3 consists of 17 residues. The CDR3 region has the DNA TGTGCCAGCTCGCTTCGCGGGACTAGCGGGACAACTAGGGAGCAGTACTTC. Protein sequence: CASSLRGTSGTTREQYF.

The V call is TRBV6-5, the J call TRBJ2-7, with 9 positions matching TRBD1. Germline loops: CDR1 MNHEY, CDR2 SVGAGI. The V and J ends lost 4 bases and 4 bases, in that order; junction bases with no gene match: 8. CDR3 length: 15 residues. The CDR3 protein is CASSSYRTGVYEQYF. CDR3 nucleotides: TGTGCCAGCAGTTCTTACCGGACAGGGGTTTACGAGCAGTACTTC.

This chain joins TRBV15 and TRBJ2-1; 14 nucleotides align to TRBD2. In germline, CDR1 is LNHNV, CDR2 YYDKDF (reference sequence). The ends lost 0 bases at V and 8 bases at J; junction bases unmatched: 3. This CDR3 is 16 amino acids long. The chain's CDR3 is CATSRDLTSGGDEQFF. The CDR3 coding sequence is TGTGCCACCAGCAGAGATCTGACTAGCGGGGGGGATGAGCAGTTCTTC.

The rearrangement links TRBV5-1 to TRBJ2-1, with 7 bases lining up with TRBD1. The V gene's germline CDR1 is SGHRS and CDR2 YFSETQ. CDR3 size: 13 residues. The junction had 5 bases not matched to a gene; V was cut back by 3 bases and J by 8 bases. The CDR3 nucleotides are TGCGCCAGCAGCTCGATCCAGGGGGATGAGCAGTTCTTC. Translation: CASSSIQGDEQFF.

This clone was recorded once. V is TRBV6-6 and J is TRBJ1-2; 7 bases match TRBD1. J gave up 3 bases and V 6 bases, and 13 bases lay outside the gene matches. The V gene's germline CDR1 is MNHNY and CDR2 SVGAGI (reference sequence). CDR3 length: 16 amino acids. Here the CDR3 reads CASRSARDRADYGYTF. CDR3 nucleotide sequence: TGTGCCAGCAGATCAGCCAGAGACAGGGCGGACTATGGCTACACCTTC.

The chain is built from TRBV5-6 and TRBJ1-3, with D perhaps TRBD1 (5 bases). This CDR3 is built from 14 residues. Germline loops: CDR1 SGHDT, CDR2 YYEEEE. V was clipped by 6 bases and J by 3 bases, with 13 bases between them. CDR3 bases: TGTGCCAGCAACACCCAGGGTTTTGGAAACACCATATATTTT. Protein sequence: CASNTQGFGNTIYF.

The gene calls are TRBV2 and TRBJ1-6; TRBD1 might be the D (5 bases). Per germline, CDR1 SNHLY and CDR2 FYNNEI. This CDR3 has 16 amino acids. With 6 bases removed from V and 3 bases from J, the gap between germline ends came to 15 bases. The CDR3 is CASSAREVFYNSPLHF. The CDR3, as DNA: TGTGCCAGCAGCGCCAGGGAGGTTTTCTATAATTCACCCCTCCACTTT.